These 9 T cell receptor beta chains were all obtained from the same sample, sequenced in a study of blood T cells in healthy people across ages. A second roughly 7 to 11 cycle PCR used barcoded and J-beta primers. Using its own MiXCR run on the 5' RACE reads, TCRdb lists one record per CDR3 protein. The sample holds some 700,000 distinct CDR3 sequences, about 20% seen once. Material for sequencing was blood. These receptors were obtained from a man aged 65 to 79 in good health.

The chain recombines TRBV4-2 with TRBJ1-1, with D perhaps matching TRBD1 (5 bases). Trimming cost V 4 bases and J 1 base, with 19 bases left between them. CDR1 is LGHNA and CDR2 is YNFKEQ in the germline V gene. CDR3 length: 17 amino acids. The CDR3 here is CASSRLMGTDRNTEAFF. The CDR3 DNA follows: TGTGCCAGCAGCCGACTTATGGGTACTGACAGGAACACTGAAGCTTTCTTT.

The CDR3 protein is CASSLEGFWTGGSRLETQYF. The DNA for the CDR3 is TGTGCCAGCAGCTTGGAAGGGTTTTGGACAGGGGGCTCCCGTCTAGAGACCCAGTACTTC. The V call is TRBV5-5, the J call TRBJ2-5; 11 positions match TRBD1. Germline V gene sequence: CDR1 SGHKS, CDR2 YYEKEE (reference sequence). This CDR3 is built from 20 residues. Trimming took 0 bases from V and 4 from J; bases not matched to a gene: 17. Full variable domain (remainder filled in from reference TRBV5-5 and TRBJ2-5): DAGVTQSPTHLIKTRGQQVTLRCSPISGHKSVSWYQQVLGQGPQFIFQYYEKEERGRGNFPDRFSARQFPNYSSELNVNALLLGDSALYLCASSLEGFWTGGSRLETQYFGPGTRLLVL.

The table lists this clonotype with a few counts. The rearrangement uses TRBV6-5 and TRBJ2-3; 7 bases agree with TRBD2. The trim removed 0 bases at V and 1 base at J, leaving 4 bases unmatched. The CDR3 is made up of 16 amino acids. CDR1 and CDR2 from the germline V gene are MNHEY and SVGAGI. This CDR3 is CASSYSSSGGTDTQYF. The CDR3 DNA sequence: TGTGCCAGCAGTTACTCTTCCAGCGGGGGCACAGATACGCAGTATTTT.

This clonotype came up a few times. Germline and junction disagree at one end, which may indicate a read error. The chain joins TRBV11-1 to TRBJ2-3; 7 bases line up with TRBD2. This CDR3 has 14 amino acids. Germline V gene data show CDR1 as SGHAT and CDR2 as FQDESV (reference sequence). The CDR3 region has the DNA TGTGCCGGCAGTTCGCGGGAGACGGGAGATACGCAGTATTTT. This codes for CAGSSRETGDTQYF.

This clonotype was observed a handful of times. The chain combines TRBV4-2 with TRBJ2-1, with 9 bases that match TRBD2. The CDR3 spans 16 residues. Germline V CDR1 and CDR2: LGHNA, YNFKEQ. With 0 bases clipped from V and 7 bases from J, the junction kept 7 bases outside the gene matches. The CDR3 DNA is TGTGCCAGCAGCCAAGAGGGGGCGGGGGGGAGGAATGAGCAGTTCTTC. Protein product: CASSQEGAGGRNEQFF.

This clonotype has a handful of counts. The genes are TRBV6-1 and TRBJ1-3; unclear D gene. The CDR3 consists of 14 residues. Germline CDR1 is MNHNS and CDR2 is SASEGT. Trimming removed 2 bases from V and 4 bases from J, with 9 bases in between. This CDR3 reads CASSEIRGGNTIYF. CDR3 in DNA: TGTGCCAGCAGTGAAATACGGGGAGGAAACACCATATATTTT.

This clonotype was found a few times. The rearrangement joins TRBV29-1 to TRBJ2-1; D not resolved. The ends were cut back, 4 bases at V and 0 bases at J, with 7 bases in the middle. Germline CDR1 and CDR2: SQVTM and ANQGSEA. The CDR3 consists of 13 residues. CDR3 DNA sequence: TGCAGCGTTGGTCAGCTCTCCTACAATGAGCAGTTCTTC. As protein: CSVGQLSYNEQFF.

The chain employs TRBV12-3 or TRBV12-4 and TRBJ1-2; 8 bases are shared with TRBD1. This CDR3 contains 15 residues. V lost 7 bases to trimming and J lost 4 bases; unmatched junction nucleotides: 11. In nucleotides, the CDR3 is TGTGCCAGCATCCAGGGGGCAATACCAAGCTATGGCTACACCTTC. This sequence encodes CASIQGAIPSYGYTF.

The table lists this clonotype with a few counts. The rearrangement joins TRBV16 to TRBJ1-5; TRBD1 might be the D (5 bases). Germline CDR1 KGHSY, CDR2 FQNENV. Trimming removed 0 bases at V and 3 bases at J, with 9 bases between. The CDR3 length is 15 residues. The DNA of the CDR3 is TGTGCCAGCAGCCAATCTCGCAGGGACAATCAGCCCCAGCATTTT. The encoded protein is CASSQSRRDNQPQHF.